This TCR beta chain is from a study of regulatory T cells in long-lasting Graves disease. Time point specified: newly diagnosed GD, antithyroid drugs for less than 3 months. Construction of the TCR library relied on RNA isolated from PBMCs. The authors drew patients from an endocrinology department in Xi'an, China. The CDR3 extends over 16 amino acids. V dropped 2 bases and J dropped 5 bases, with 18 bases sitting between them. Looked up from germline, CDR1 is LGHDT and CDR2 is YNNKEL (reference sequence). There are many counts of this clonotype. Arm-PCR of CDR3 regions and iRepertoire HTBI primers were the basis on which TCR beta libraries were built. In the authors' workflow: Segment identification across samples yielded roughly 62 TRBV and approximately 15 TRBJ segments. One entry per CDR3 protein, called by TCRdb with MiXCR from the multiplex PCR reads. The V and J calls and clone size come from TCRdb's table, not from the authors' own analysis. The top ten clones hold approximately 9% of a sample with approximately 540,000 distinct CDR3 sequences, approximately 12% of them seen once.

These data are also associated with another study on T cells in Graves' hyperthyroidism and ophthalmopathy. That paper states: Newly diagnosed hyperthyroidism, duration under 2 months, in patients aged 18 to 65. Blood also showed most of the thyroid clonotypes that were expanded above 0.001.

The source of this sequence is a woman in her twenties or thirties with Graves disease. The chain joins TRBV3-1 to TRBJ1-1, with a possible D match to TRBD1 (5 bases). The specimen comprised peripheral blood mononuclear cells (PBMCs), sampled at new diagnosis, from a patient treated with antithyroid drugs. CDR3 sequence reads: CASSQSLAGGYTEAFF. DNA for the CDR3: TGTGCCAGCAGCCAAAGTCTTGCTGGGGGTTATACTGAAGCTTTCTTT.